This TCR beta chain originates from a study of blood T cell repertoires in COVID-19. Study in general: Nucleic acid was either cDNA or gDNA, and it came from T cells, B-cell-depleted T cells, or PBMCs.

Authors' methods: Amplification from reference gene primers served as the basis for estimated nucleated cell counts. Using immunoSEQ multiplex PCR, the repertoire was profiled, and TCRdb retains in-frame clones only, with some absent. D and trimming come from the DNA, and the V and J calls and clone size come from that table. The sample has a few hundred thousand clones, around 82% seen once. The CDR3 totals 17 residues. Germline assignment: CDR1 LNHDA and CDR2 SQIVND (reference sequence). V lost 0 bases and J lost 0, with 12 bases in between. The sequence was collected from a woman aged 18-29 years with acute or convalescent COVID-19. The genes are TRBV19 and TRBJ2-1, with D tentatively TRBD1 (5 bases). Source material: peripheral blood. The CDR3 DNA follows: TGTGCCAGTAGTATAGATGGCACTCAGGGCTCCTACAATGAGCAGTTCTTC. It translates to CASSIDGTQGSYNEQFF.